The 22 T cell receptor beta chains in this list originate from one sample, sequenced in a study of T cell repertoires in cytomegalovirus infection. A single record per CDR3 protein comes from TCRdb applying MiXCR to the reads. The sample contains approximately 250,000 distinct CDR3 sequences, approximately 22% of which appear only once. The sequenced sample was CD8+ T cells from PBMCs. These receptors came from a human donor in good health (CMV status not recorded). Some clones in this sample may be carry-over from other donors' samples.

Ten or more counts support this clonotype. V usage is TRBV2 and J usage is TRBJ2-2; perhaps D is TRBD1 or TRBD2 (6 bases each). The CDR3 is made up of 15 amino acids. Germline CDR1 is SNHLY and CDR2 is FYNNEI. Trimming stripped 4 bases from V and 0 bases from J, with 9 bases between. The CDR3, as DNA: TGTGCCAGCAGTGCGGGGGCTTCGAACACCGGGGAGCTGTTTTTT. Translation: CASSAGASNTGELFF.

This clonotype has a handful of counts. This rearrangement joins TRBV5-1 to TRBJ2-1; TRBD2 aligns across 7 bases. CDR1 and CDR2 (germline): SGHRS, YFSETQ. This CDR3 is 17 amino acids long. J was trimmed by 3 bases and V by 3 bases; bases with no gene match: 12. CDR3 amino acids: CASSSREGLTYYNEQFF. In DNA form, the CDR3 reads TGCGCCAGCAGCTCCCGAGAGGGACTAACTTACTACAATGAGCAGTTCTTC.

The rearrangement uses TRBV28 and TRBJ1-4, with 8 positions matching TRBD1. Germline V gives CDR1 MDHEN, CDR2 SYDVKM. The CDR3 has 19 amino acids. Germline trimming cut 4 bases from V and 0 bases from J; bases unmatched to any gene: 13. Here the CDR3 reads CASSYPGQALDATNEKLFF. The CDR3 DNA reads TGTGCCAGCAGTTACCCGGGACAGGCCCTAGACGCAACTAATGAAAAACTGTTTTTT.

The chain uses TRBV28 and TRBJ2-2; possible D gene TRBD2, 5 bases. The ends were cut back, 7 bases at V and 5 bases at J, with 11 bases in the middle. Germline assignment: CDR1 MDHEN and CDR2 SYDVKM. The length of the CDR3 is 13 residues. The CDR3, as DNA: TGTGCCAGCACAGTCCCGGGGACCGGGGAGCTGTTTTTT. Its protein product is CASTVPGTGELFF.

As regards this clonotype: This clone may be a read error of a much larger clone one base away. The chain uses TRBV11-3 and TRBJ2-1, with 8 bases matching TRBD2. CDR3 length: 15 amino acids. Germline V gene data show CDR1 as SGHNT and CDR2 as YENEEA. With 4 bases clipped from V and 8 bases from J, the junction kept 10 bases outside the gene matches. CDR3 bases: TGTGCCAGCAGCTACCAGCGGGGGCTTTACTATGAGCAGTTCTTC. Protein: CASSYQRGLYYEQFF.

This chain connects TRBV5-1 to TRBJ2-2; weak D call: TRBD1 (6 bases). V lost 3 bases and J 7 bases, leaving 10 bases between the germline ends. The CDR3 sequence is 13 residues long. The germline V gene encodes CDR1 SGHRS and CDR2 YFSETQ. The DNA of the CDR3 is TGCGCCAGCAGCTCTTCAGGGGTCGGGGAGCTGTTTTTT. This codes for CASSSSGVGELFF.

This clonotype came up a few times. The chain employs TRBV29-1 and TRBJ1-2, with D possibly TRBD1 on 6 matching bases. V was pared by 8 bases and J by 6 bases, with 16 bases between. The CDR3 contains 12 residues. Germline CDR1 SQVTM, CDR2 ANQGSEA. Written as DNA, the CDR3 is TGCAGCCACCACGCAGGGGATAATGGCTACACCTTC. Its translation: CSHHAGDNGYTF.

The chain combines TRBV28 with TRBJ1-5; TRBD1 matches 9 bases. The CDR3 spans 16 residues. Looked up from germline, CDR1 is MDHEN and CDR2 is SYDVKM. V shed 6 bases, J shed 7 bases, and the junction held 13 bases outside the gene matches. CDR3 nucleotides: TGTGCCAGCAGGGCGGACAGGGGAATCAGGGGCCAGCCCCAGCATTTT. This sequence encodes CASRADRGIRGQPQHF.

This clonotype was detected ten times or more. The V gene is TRBV6-2 or TRBV6-3, the J gene TRBJ2-2; D is uncertain. The CDR3 has 11 amino acids. V was shortened by 2 bases and J by 6 bases, with 1 base between the two germline ends. Per the germline V gene, CDR1 is MNHEY and CDR2 is SVGEGT. The CDR3 sequence: CASSYPGELFF. The CDR3 bases are TGTGCCAGCAGTTACCCCGGGGAGCTGTTTTTT.

This chain links TRBV7-9 with TRBJ2-1, with a weak D call TRBD2 (6 bases). CDR1 and CDR2 from the germline V gene are SEHNR and FQNEAQ (reference sequence). V lost 5 bases, J lost 0 bases, and 14 bases lay in between. The CDR3 has 16 residues. CDR3 nucleotides: TGTGCCAGCAGCCCCTCCTTGACTAGCTCCTACAATGAGCAGTTCTTC. Translating gives CASSPSLTSSYNEQFF.

This clonotype was detected only a few times. The CDR3 loop reads CSVEEPSGGITDTQYF. As DNA, the CDR3 is TGCAGCGTTGAAGAACCAAGCGGGGGGATCACAGATACGCAGTATTTT. The J gene is TRBJ2-3, the V gene TRBV29-1, with 9 positions matching TRBD2. V lost 0 bases and J lost 2; bases outside the gene matches: 6. Germline CDR1 and CDR2: SQVTM and ANQGSEA. This CDR3 contains 16 residues.

This clonotype was seen ten or more times. The chain is built from TRBV7-2 and TRBJ2-3; no definite D call. V lost 3 bases to trimming and J lost 1 base, with 14 bases between them. Per germline, CDR1 SGHTA and CDR2 FQGNSA. The CDR3 covers 16 residues. The CDR3, as DNA: TGTGCCAGCAGCTTTGATGAGATCGCTGGCACAGATACGCAGTATTTT. Encoded protein: CASSFDEIAGTDTQYF.

This clonotype was detected a few times. The V gene is TRBV11-2, the J gene TRBJ2-7; D is undetermined. Per the germline V gene, CDR1 is SGHAT and CDR2 is FQNNGV. The CDR3 has 14 amino acids. V lost 3 bases and J 2 bases, leaving 11 bases between the germline ends. CDR3 DNA: TGTGCCAGCAGCTTGGGCTGGGCGGCCTACGAGCAGTACTTC. Protein sequence: CASSLGWAAYEQYF.

This clonotype showed up just once. This chain uses TRBV11-2 with TRBJ2-7; D gene unclear. This CDR3 region has 12 residues. The V gene's germline CDR1 is SGHAT and CDR2 FQNNGV. Trimming took 5 bases from V and 6 from J, leaving 11 bases between them. CDR3 sequence (DNA): TGTGCCAGCAGCACCCTTAGTTCCGAGCAGTACTTC. It is translated as CASSTLSSEQYF. The full variable domain, its missing parts supplied by reference TRBV11-2 and TRBJ2-7, is EAGVAQSPRYKIIEKRQSVAFWCNPISGHATLYWYQQILGQGPKLLIQFQNNGVVDDSQLPKDRFSAERLKGVDSTLKIQPAKLEDSAVYLCASSTLSSEQYFGPGTRLTVT.

This chain links TRBV10-3 with TRBJ2-7; no firm D call. Germline assignment: CDR1 ENHRY and CDR2 SYGVKD. The CDR3 covers 12 residues. Trimming left V 3 bases short and J 3 bases short, with 6 bases between. CDR3 bases: TGTGCCATCAGTGACATCAACTACGAGCAGTACTTC. Translated, it gives CAISDINYEQYF.

This clonotype was counted at least ten times. The chain carries TRBV6-4 and TRBJ2-3, with D possibly being TRBD1 (6 bases). The CDR3 is 14 residues long. The germline CDR1 and CDR2 sequences are MRHNA and SNTAGT. V was clipped by 5 bases and J by 0 bases, with 9 bases between them. CDR3 bases: TGTGCCAGCAGTCGGACAGCTAGCACAGATACGCAGTATTTT. This gives the protein CASSRTASTDTQYF.

This clonotype was counted a few times. The V gene is TRBV6-2 or TRBV6-3, the J gene TRBJ2-1; the D gene is possibly TRBD2 (6 bases). This CDR3 is 13 amino acids long. The V gene's germline CDR1 is MNHEY and CDR2 SVGEGT. Trimming pared 6 bases from V and 9 bases from J, leaving 15 bases between. The CDR3: CASSRGVEGEQFF. CDR3 DNA sequence: TGTGCCAGCAGCCGGGGCGTGGAGGGTGAGCAGTTCTTC.

This clonotype was observed many times. J is TRBJ2-5 and V is TRBV24-1, with a weak D call TRBD1 (6 bases). Deletions cut 5 bases from V and 2 bases from J, with 23 bases between. The CDR3 totals 18 residues. Germline V gives CDR1 KGHDR, CDR2 SFDVKD. This chain's CDR3 is CATSVGGRGTLLQETQYF. CDR3 DNA sequence: TGTGCCACCAGTGTAGGGGGACGGGGTACATTGCTACAAGAGACCCAGTACTTC.

The chain joins TRBV2 to TRBJ2-2; no definite D call. This CDR3 is 15 amino acids long. V gave up 0 bases and J gave up 2 bases, with 7 bases separating them. In germline, CDR1 is SNHLY, CDR2 FYNNEI. The CDR3, as DNA: TGTGCCAGCAGTGAAGCGCGACGAAACACCGGGGAGCTGTTTTTT. Translation gives CASSEARRNTGELFF.

This clonotype was observed once. J is TRBJ2-7 and V is TRBV20-1, with D possibly matching TRBD2 (5 bases). The CDR3 consists of 14 residues. The germline V gene encodes CDR1 DFQATT and CDR2 SNEGSKA (reference sequence). The V and J ends lost 8 bases and 1 base respectively, with 18 bases between them. The CDR3 is CSPLTREPSYEQYF. The DNA for the CDR3 is TGCAGTCCATTAACTAGGGAACCATCCTACGAGCAGTACTTC.

This chain uses TRBV7-8 with TRBJ1-4; TRBD1 matches at 8 bases. Germline CDR1 is SGHVS and CDR2 is FQNEAQ. The CDR3 length is 15 residues. V shed 4 bases and J 6 bases; nucleotides not matched to a gene: 7. This CDR3 reads CASSSNRGRDEKLFF. Here the CDR3 DNA reads TGTGCCAGCAGCTCCAACAGGGGGAGGGATGAAAAACTGTTTTTT.

The sample holds a few counts of this clonotype. The chain couples TRBV2 to TRBJ2-7; D is perhaps TRBD1 (6 bases). Germline V lookup: CDR1 SNHLY, CDR2 FYNNEI. This CDR3 comprises 14 residues. Trimming shortened V by 7 bases and J by 0 bases, and 13 bases separated the two germline ends. The CDR3, as DNA: TGTGCCAGCATCCTGACAGGCTACTCCTACGAGCAGTACTTC. Its translation is CASILTGYSYEQYF.